A single sample is the source of the 28 T cell receptor beta chains below, sequenced in a study of T cell responses to AZD1222 COVID-19 vaccine. The protocol was immunoSEQ multiplex PCR, while the TCRdb copy is restricted to in-frame clones and leaves out a portion. This table has around 130,000 clones, 88% appearing once. Specimen: peripheral blood, collected on day 0 of AZD1222 vaccination. All receptors come from an adult in good health.

The V call is TRBV5-5, the J call TRBJ2-6; D remains ambiguous. The CDR3 extends over 18 amino acids. Germline V CDR1 and CDR2: SGHKS, YYEKEE (reference sequence). Between the trimmed V and J ends, which lost 2 bases and 2 bases, there was a span of 17 bases. The CDR3 spells CASSFQDLGLAGANVLTF. CDR3 bases: TGTGCCAGCAGCTTTCAGGACCTCGGATTAGCTGGGGCCAACGTCCTGACTTTC.

This chain uses TRBV10-3 with TRBJ1-2; 7 nucleotides align to TRBD1. The CDR3 totals 13 residues. From germline, CDR1 is ENHRY and CDR2 SYGVKD. J gave up 4 bases and V 3 bases, and 2 bases lay outside the gene matches. The CDR3 DNA is TGTGCCATCAGTGAAGACAGGGTCTATGGCTACACCTTC. This translates into CAISEDRVYGYTF.

This clone was seen a single time. The chain carries TRBV6-5 and TRBJ2-7; tentative D call: TRBD1 (6 bases). CDR3 size: 14 residues. CDR1 and CDR2 from the germline V gene are MNHEY and SVGAGI. V was shortened by 11 bases and J by 0 bases, with 17 bases between the two germline ends. The CDR3 nucleotides are TGTGCCTGCGAGAAGGGGGATAGCTCCTACGAGCAGTACTTC. Its protein is CACEKGDSSYEQYF.

The rearrangement joins TRBV6-4 to TRBJ2-1; D unresolved. The V end was cut by 3 bases, the J end by 4 bases, with 7 bases between. The CDR3 consists of 13 residues. Per the germline V gene, CDR1 is MRHNA and CDR2 is SNTAGT. The CDR3, as DNA: TGTGCCAGCAGTGAGACGGAATACAATGAGCAGTTCTTC. This sequence encodes CASSETEYNEQFF.

J is TRBJ1-5 and V is TRBV5-4, with D perhaps matching TRBD1 (6 bases). This CDR3 is built from 16 residues. V lost 4 bases and J lost 2, with 16 bases in between. Germline V gives CDR1 SGHNT, CDR2 YYREEE (reference sequence). The CDR3 sequence: CASSQDGQRGNQPQHF. CDR3 bases: TGTGCCAGCAGCCAAGATGGACAGCGGGGCAATCAGCCCCAGCATTTT.

The chain links TRBV7-3 to TRBJ2-1; the match to TRBD2 covers 13 bases. CDR3 length: 19 residues. The J segment lost 5 bases and the V segment lost 2 bases, leaving 12 bases of the junction unmatched. The V gene's germline CDR1 is SGHTA and CDR2 FQGTGA. The CDR3 DNA is TGTGCCAGCAGCTTAGTACTAGCGGGAGGGCCCCGTAGAAACAATGAGCAGTTCTTC. It specifies CASSLVLAGGPRRNNEQFF.

This rearrangement joins TRBV9 to TRBJ2-7; 10 nucleotides match TRBD1. Per germline, CDR1 SGDLS and CDR2 YYNGEE. This CDR3 is 14 amino acids long. Germline trimming cut 3 bases from V and 3 bases from J; bases unmatched to any gene: 3. The CDR3 is CASSGGQGNYEQYF. The CDR3 DNA follows: TGTGCCAGCAGCGGGGGACAGGGGAACTACGAGCAGTACTTC.

The rearrangement uses TRBV10-3 and TRBJ2-2, with 7 bases matching TRBD1. The germline V gene encodes CDR1 ENHRY and CDR2 SYGVKD. V lost 6 bases, J lost 3 bases, and 7 bases stayed unmatched. This CDR3 has 15 amino acids. DNA for the CDR3: TGTGCCATCAGCGTCTCCGGGACAGACACCGGGGAGCTGTTTTTT. Translated, it gives CAISVSGTDTGELFF.

This chain joins TRBV7-3 and TRBJ2-1; D might be TRBD2 (6 bases). Germline V gene lookup returns CDR1 SGHTA and CDR2 FQGTGA. V was clipped by 5 bases and J by 7 bases, with 18 bases between them. CDR3 length: 15 residues. The CDR3 DNA follows: TGTGCCAGCAGCGACCCGACTGGACGGGGGAATGAGCAGTTCTTC. This codes for CASSDPTGRGNEQFF.

The chain couples TRBV5-1 to TRBJ2-3; D might be TRBD2 (6 bases). The V and J ends lost 2 bases and 6 bases respectively, with 16 bases between them. The CDR3 has 15 amino acids. Germline-derived CDR1 and CDR2 are SGHRS and YFSETQ. CDR3 nucleotide sequence: TGCGCCAGCAGCTTACAGCTGCCCGGGGGTGATACGCAGTATTTT. Protein product: CASSLQLPGGDTQYF.

The chain carries TRBV7-9 and TRBJ1-1; a possible D gene is TRBD1 (6 bases). Trimming cost V 10 bases and J 7 bases, with 16 bases left between them. Per germline, CDR1 SEHNR and CDR2 FQNEAQ (reference sequence). CDR3 length: 12 amino acids. The CDR3 sequence: CATPPRDNEAFF. The CDR3 nucleotides are TGTGCCACCCCTCCCCGGGACAATGAAGCTTTCTTT.

This rearrangement joins TRBV29-1 to TRBJ2-2; TRBD2 might be the D (5 bases). Deletions cut 5 bases from V and 4 bases from J, with 11 bases between. The CDR3 is made up of 13 amino acids. The germline gives CDR1 SQVTM, CDR2 ANQGSEA. For the CDR3, the DNA is TGCAGCGTTCGCGGAGGCTCCACCGGGGAGCTGTTTTTT. Its translation is CSVRGGSTGELFF.

The V gene is TRBV6-1, the J gene TRBJ1-1; D gene ambiguous. This CDR3 has 13 residues. Trimming removed 2 bases from V and 0 bases from J, with 4 bases in between. Germline V CDR1 and CDR2: MNHNS, SASEGT. The CDR3 spells CASSERVNTEAFF. In DNA, the CDR3 is TGTGCCAGCAGTGAACGGGTGAACACTGAAGCTTTCTTT.

The chain couples TRBV28 to TRBJ2-1, with 7 bases that match TRBD1. J lost 4 bases, V lost 6 bases, and 6 bases had no gene match. There are 14 residues in the CDR3. Germline loops: CDR1 MDHEN, CDR2 SYDVKM. The CDR3 sequence is CASSIEGQYNEQFF. CDR3 nucleotides: TGTGCCAGCAGCATAGAGGGACAGTACAATGAGCAGTTCTTC.

The genes are TRBV4-1 and TRBJ1-2, with unresolved D. The germline gives CDR1 MGHRA, CDR2 YSYEKL. V gave up 1 base and J gave up 3 bases, with 9 bases separating them. The CDR3 sequence is 14 residues long. CDR3 DNA sequence: TGCGCCAGCAGCCAAGTAGGCAGATACTATGGCTACACCTTC. This encodes CASSQVGRYYGYTF.

The rearrangement links TRBV19 to TRBJ1-1; D is uncertain. Germline V gives CDR1 LNHDA, CDR2 SQIVND (reference sequence). V was pared by 6 bases and J by 2 bases, with 7 bases between. CDR3 length: 12 residues. CDR3 sequence (DNA): TGTGCCAGTAGGTACCAAAACACTGAAGCTTTCTTT. Its protein product is CASRYQNTEAFF.

The V call is TRBV28, the J call TRBJ1-1; possible D gene TRBD1, 5 bases. Germline lookup yields CDR1 MDHEN and CDR2 SYDVKM. V lost 6 bases and J 3 bases, leaving 14 bases between the germline ends. The CDR3 runs to 14 residues. Here the CDR3 reads CASSSQTGYTEAFF. CDR3 DNA: TGTGCCAGCAGCTCTCAAACAGGCTACACTGAAGCTTTCTTT.

On this clone itself: Other DNA sequences in this specimen translate into the identical CDR3. The rearrangement links TRBV27 to TRBJ1-2; D remains ambiguous. Germline V lookup: CDR1 MNHEY, CDR2 SMNVEV (reference sequence). The CDR3 totals 12 residues. V shed 2 bases and J shed 4 bases, with 5 bases lying between them. The CDR3 coding sequence is TGTGCCAGCAGTTTAAAAGGCTATGGCTACACCTTC. Protein sequence: CASSLKGYGYTF.

The chain combines TRBV12-3 or TRBV12-4 with TRBJ2-6; D possibly corresponds to TRBD1 (6 bases). The CDR3 loop spans 13 amino acids. The V end was cut by 11 bases, the J end by 0 bases, with 8 bases between. The CDR3 loop is CAGGHSGANVLTF. The CDR3 DNA reads TGTGCCGGGGGCCACTCTGGGGCCAACGTCCTGACTTTC.

The chain joins TRBV6-2 or TRBV6-3 to TRBJ1-5, with no clear D. The CDR3 has 14 amino acids. The ends were cut back, 4 bases at V and 0 bases at J, with 7 bases in the middle. Germline CDR1 MNHEY, CDR2 SVGEGT. CDR3 amino acids: CASSSFGSNQPQHF. In DNA, the CDR3 is TGTGCCAGCAGTTCCTTTGGTAGCAATCAGCCCCAGCATTTT.

This clone has a handful of counts. As DNA, the CDR3 is TGTGCCAGTAGTAAGGGCGCTGATAACTATGGCTACACCTTC. This sequence encodes CASSKGADNYGYTF. The V gene is TRBV19, the J gene TRBJ1-2; no firm D call. The germline V gene encodes CDR1 LNHDA and CDR2 SQIVND (reference sequence). The germline V and J ends were trimmed by 4 bases and 1 base, with 10 bases remaining between them. The CDR3 has 14 amino acids.

The rearrangement joins TRBV29-1 to TRBJ1-1; D perhaps matches TRBD1 (5 bases). In germline, CDR1 is SQVTM, CDR2 ANQGSEA. The CDR3 is 11 residues long. V dropped 0 bases and J dropped 11 bases, with 10 bases sitting between them. The CDR3 loop is CSVEEQVYAFF. CDR3 DNA: TGCAGCGTTGAAGAACAGGTTTACGCTTTCTTT. Full variable domain (outside the CDR3, taken from reference TRBV29-1 and TRBJ1-1): SAVISQKPSRDICQRGTSLTIQCQVDSQVTMMFWYRQQPGQSLTLIATANQGSEATYESGFVIDKFPISRPNLTFSTLTVSNMSPEDSSIYLCSVEEQVYAFFGQGTRLTVV.

The genes are TRBV3-1 (or the pseudogene TRBV3-2) and TRBJ1-5; D is ambiguous. The CDR3 runs 15 residues. The germline CDR1 and CDR2 sequences are LGHDT and YNNKEL (reference sequence). Trimming removed 0 bases at V and 4 bases at J, with 10 bases between. CDR3 in amino acids: CASSQDLTANQPQHF. The CDR3, as DNA: TGTGCCAGCAGCCAAGATTTAACGGCTAATCAGCCCCAGCATTTT.

V and J are TRBV2 and TRBJ1-5; TRBD1 aligns across 7 bases. The V gene's germline CDR1 is SNHLY and CDR2 FYNNEI. CDR3 length equals 13 residues. Trimming removed 8 bases from V and 1 base from J; junction bases left unmatched: 2. CDR3 nucleotides: TGTGCCAGCGGGGGACAGAGCAATCAGCCCCAGCATTTT. Its protein product is CASGGQSNQPQHF.

This chain connects TRBV6-1 to TRBJ1-3, with D unclear. The ends were cut back, 3 bases at V and 7 bases at J, with 7 bases in the middle. CDR3 length: 12 amino acids. Germline CDR1 MNHNS, CDR2 SASEGT. This CDR3 is CASSDMRNTIYF. The CDR3 DNA sequence: TGTGCCAGCAGTGACATGAGGAACACCATATATTTT.

This clone showed up just once. The chain uses TRBV28 and TRBJ1-4; 7 bases are a match to TRBD1. CDR1 MDHEN and CDR2 SYDVKM come from the germline V gene. CDR3 length: 15 amino acids. Trimming removed 6 bases from V and 8 bases from J; junction bases left unmatched: 12. CDR3 coding DNA: TGTGCCAGCAGGACACAGGGGCCAAGTACGGAAAAACTGTTTTTT. The encoded protein is CASRTQGPSTEKLFF.

The V gene is TRBV20-1, the J gene TRBJ1-2; maybe TRBD1 (5 bases). V dropped 5 bases and J dropped 6 bases, with 10 bases sitting between them. The CDR3 runs 11 residues. In germline, CDR1 is DFQATT, CDR2 SNEGSKA (reference sequence). The CDR3 sequence is CSAGDRNGYTF. The DNA of the CDR3 is TGCAGTGCTGGGGACCGTAATGGCTACACCTTC.

This clone is a singleton in its sample. The genes are TRBV2 and TRBJ1-4; D ambiguous. This CDR3 comprises 14 residues. V was cut by 4 bases and J by 5 bases, with 11 bases left in between. The germline V gene has CDR1 SNHLY and CDR2 FYNNEI. CDR3 in DNA: TGTGCCAGCAGTGGACGCACAGCGAATGAAAAACTGTTTTTT. Translated, it gives CASSGRTANEKLFF.